This T cell receptor (beta chain) was recorded in a study of T cells in Graves' hyperthyroidism and ophthalmopathy. TCR beta CDR3 regions were amplified from RNA. Primed by the HTBI set, a first-round RT-PCR was run on the TCR CDR3. TCRdb reprocessed the multiplex PCR reads via MiXCR and lists one record per CDR3 protein. The sample yields over 650,000 distinct CDR3 sequences, 15% to 20% seen once. The CDR3 totals 13 residues. The germline CDR1 and CDR2 sequences are SGHRS and YFSETQ. V was pared by 0 bases and J by 3 bases, with 6 bases between. The sequenced material came from blood. The genes are TRBV5-1 and TRBJ2-5; D unresolved. The source of this sequence is a man younger than 35 with Graves' hyperthyroidism. The CDR3 DNA reads TGCGCCAGCAGCTTGGCACAAGAAGAGACCCAGTACTTC. As protein: CASSLAQEETQYF.